This TCR beta chain was identified in a study of blood T cell repertoires in COVID-19. Study-wide background: Samples taken during acute and convalescent COVID-19 were collected in the United States, Italy and Spain. From T cells, B-cell-depleted T cells, or PBMCs came the material, which was cDNA or gDNA.

Assay: immunoSEQ multiplex PCR; the TCRdb copy retains only in-frame clones and omits some. The sample includes a few hundred thousand clones, 89% seen only once; the top ten take 0.94%. In regard to this clone: At one end, the junction sequence differs from germline, possibly due to a read error.

The sample was peripheral blood. The receptor was isolated from a middle-aged woman who had recovered from COVID-19.

CDR3 protein: CASSGPFRTSGRGPKETQYF. In DNA form, the CDR3 reads TGTGCTAGCAGTGGACCCTTTAGGACTAGCGGGAGAGGTCCGAAAGAGACCCAGTACTTC. The genes are TRBV7-7 and TRBJ2-5; 13 bases are a match to TRBD2. The germline V gene encodes CDR1 SSHAT and CDR2 FNYEAQ (reference sequence). CDR3 length: 20 residues.